A selection of T cell receptor beta chains follows, all from one sample in a study of T cell responses to AZD1222 COVID-19 vaccine. Here immunoSEQ multiplex PCR was the method, and the copy in TCRdb shows in-frame clones only, minus some. The sample holds 70,000 to 80,000 clones, around 86% seen once. The source was peripheral blood, collected on day 0 of AZD1222 vaccination. These receptors all come from an adult in good health. Each CDR3 is given with its conserved first and last residue. D genes are given only for firm matches. Some rows mark clone size as missing; the rest say once, few, many or name a class of expanded clone.

15 TRBJ2-1 TRBV7-2 TRBD2 - CASIRTSGSYNEQFF TGTGCCAGCATCCGGACTAGCGGGAGTTACAATGAGCAGTTCTTC
20 TRBJ2-1 TRBV5-5 TRBD1 - CASSLVSSGDRGFLHNEQFF TGTGCCAGCAGCTTAGTCTCGTCCGGGGACAGGGGCTTTCTCCACAATGAGCAGTTCTTC
14 TRBJ2-7 TRBV7-9 TRBD1 - CASSHDRGTYEQYF TGTGCCAGCAGCCATGACAGGGGAACCTACGAGCAGTACTTC
16 TRBJ1-1 TRBV5-5 - - CASSSPGRSQNTEAFF TGTGCCAGCAGCTCCCCGGGACGGAGCCAGAACACTGAAGCTTTCTTT
16 TRBJ1-5 TRBV10-3 - once CAISEGAGRSNQPQHF TGTGCCATCAGTGAAGGGGCAGGGCGGAGCAATCAGCCCCAGCATTTT
13 TRBJ2-5 TRBV7-9 - - CASSLRSQETQYF TGTGCCAGCAGCTTACGGAGCCAAGAGACCCAGTACTTC
16 TRBJ2-3 TRBV4-3 - - CASSQVGLRLTDTQYF TGCGCCAGCAGCCAAGTAGGCCTGCGGCTCACAGATACGCAGTATTTT
16 TRBJ2-3 TRBV6-1 - - CASSEFSLTPTDTQYF TGTGCCAGCAGTGAATTCTCCCTGACGCCGACAGATACGCAGTATTTT
15 TRBJ1-1 TRBV7-2 - - CASSLSWVLNTEAFF TGTGCCAGCAGCTTATCTTGGGTATTGAACACTGAAGCTTTCTTT
11 TRBJ1-2 TRBV19 - - CASRGDYGYTF TGTGCCAGTAGAGGGGACTATGGCTACACCTTC
16 TRBJ2-5 TRBV3-1/TRBV3-2 - - CASNPSPTGAYETQYF TGTGCCAGCAACCCAAGCCCCACCGGGGCCTATGAGACCCAGTACTTC
13 TRBJ2-3 TRBV11-2 - - CASSLAGEDTQYF TGTGCCAGCAGCTTAGCGGGAGAAGATACGCAGTATTTT
16 TRBJ2-2 TRBV5-1 TRBD1 - CASSSQQGARTGELFF TGCGCCAGCAGCTCGCAACAGGGGGCACGGACCGGGGAGCTGTTTTTT
15 TRBJ1-2 TRBV20-1 - - CSASPPRTSNYGYTF TGCAGTGCTAGTCCCCCCCGGACCTCTAACTATGGCTACACCTTC
18 TRBJ2-7 TRBV19 - - CASSIDYGERGRSYEQYF TGTGCCAGTAGTATAGATTACGGCGAGAGGGGACGCTCCTACGAGCAGTACTTC
13 TRBJ1-1 TRBV10-1 - - CASSVNRDTEAFF TGCGCCAGCAGTGTAAACAGGGACACTGAAGCTTTCTTT
16 TRBJ2-6 TRBV28 - few CASRPPAGSGANVLTF TGTGCCAGCAGGCCTCCCGCAGGGTCTGGGGCCAACGTCCTGACTTTC